The 2 T cell receptor beta chains listed next were all sequenced from one sample in a study of cytomegalovirus exposure and HLA in healthy donors. PCR used 60 Vbeta primers and 13 Jbeta primers. TCRdb keeps only in-frame clones here, not all; method: immunoSEQ multiplex PCR. The sample holds approximately 240,000 clones, almost 85% seen once. The sequenced sample consisted of PBMCs. The receptors come from a woman aged 40 to 50 in good health and CMV-seronegative.

The chain carries TRBV7-2 and TRBJ2-1; 9 positions match TRBD2. CDR1 is SGHTA, CDR2 FQGNSA, per germline. CDR3 length equals 14 residues. V was pared by 5 bases and J by 5 bases, with 4 bases of the junction left unmatched. DNA for the CDR3: TGTGCCAGCAGCCCCGGACTAGCGCACAATGAGCAGTTCTTC. Amino acids: CASSPGLAHNEQFF.

The CDR3, as DNA: TGTGCCAGCAGCAGGGGCCAGTCCGATGGCGAGCAGTACTTC. Protein sequence: CASSRGQSDGEQYF. J is TRBJ2-7 and V is TRBV5-4, with D tentatively TRBD1 (5 bases). The CDR3 consists of 14 residues. The V end was cut by 4 bases, the J end by 6 bases, with 17 bases between. Germline-derived CDR1 and CDR2 are SGHNT and YYREEE (reference sequence).